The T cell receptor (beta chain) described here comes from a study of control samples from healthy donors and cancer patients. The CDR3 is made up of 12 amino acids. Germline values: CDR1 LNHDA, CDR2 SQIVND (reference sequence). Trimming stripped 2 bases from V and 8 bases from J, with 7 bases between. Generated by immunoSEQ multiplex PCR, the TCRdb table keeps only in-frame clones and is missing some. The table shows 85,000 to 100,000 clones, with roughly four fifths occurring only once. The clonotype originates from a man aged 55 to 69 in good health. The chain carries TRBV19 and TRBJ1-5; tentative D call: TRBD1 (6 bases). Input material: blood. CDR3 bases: TGTGCCAGTAGTATACCAGGGGAGCCCCAGCATTTT. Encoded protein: CASSIPGEPQHF.